This entry lists 32 T cell receptor beta chains sequenced from one sample in a study of blood T cell repertoires in COVID-19. Some clones are missing from TCRdb's copy, which holds only in-frame ones; the method was immunoSEQ multiplex PCR. There are fewer than 350,000 clones in the sample; around four fifths occur only once, and around 4.1% lies in the top ten. The sequencing input was peripheral blood. The receptors derive from a woman in her fifties or sixties with active or convalescent COVID-19.

The chain uses TRBV18 and TRBJ1-1; unclear D gene. Germline-derived CDR1 and CDR2 are KGHSH and LQKENI. The CDR3 covers 15 residues. V was trimmed by 1 base and J by 0 bases, leaving 9 bases between them. The CDR3 region is CASSPRPVMNTEAFF. The CDR3 region has the DNA TGTGCCAGCTCACCACGGCCAGTAATGAACACTGAAGCTTTCTTT.

The chain links TRBV2 to TRBJ2-7; 11 bases agree with TRBD2. V shed 7 bases, J shed 5 bases, and the junction held 7 bases outside the gene matches. Germline V CDR1 and CDR2: SNHLY, FYNNEI. This CDR3 region has 14 residues. In nucleotides, the CDR3 is TGTGCCAGCAAAACTAGCGGGAGCAGCAACGAGCAGTACTTC. Its protein is CASKTSGSSNEQYF.

The chain recombines TRBV9 with TRBJ1-1; D gene unclear. This CDR3 comprises 15 residues. The V gene's germline CDR1 is SGDLS and CDR2 YYNGEE. Trimming left V 0 bases short and J 4 bases short, with 13 bases between. The CDR3 DNA is TGTGCCAGCAGCGTAGCTACTAGTGTCTTCACTGAAGCTTTCTTT. Residues: CASSVATSVFTEAFF.

The table lists this clone with a few counts. This chain uses TRBV5-8 with TRBJ2-6; D may be TRBD1 (6 bases). V lost 3 bases and J lost 4, with 14 bases in between. Germline V gene sequence: CDR1 SGHTS, CDR2 YDEGEE. The CDR3 runs 16 residues. The CDR3 region has the DNA TGTGCCAGCAGCTCCTACAGGGTGCAGGGGGCCAACGTCCTGACTTTC. Its translation is CASSSYRVQGANVLTF.

The chain joins TRBV5-1 to TRBJ1-1; D remains ambiguous. V lost 0 bases and J lost 3, with 3 bases in between. Germline V gene sequence: CDR1 SGHRS, CDR2 YFSETQ. This CDR3 has 12 amino acids. CDR3 nucleotides: TGCGCCAGCAGCTTGGGGCACACTGAAGCTTTCTTT. It specifies CASSLGHTEAFF.

The chain links TRBV6-5 to TRBJ2-3, with 10 positions matching TRBD2. The CDR3 sequence is 16 residues long. The trim removed 6 bases at V and 3 bases at J, leaving 9 bases unmatched. The germline gives CDR1 MNHEY, CDR2 SVGAGI. For the CDR3, the DNA is TGTGCCAGCAGGTACCCTAGCGGGAGCGGGACAGATACGCAGTATTTT. Its protein is CASRYPSGSGTDTQYF.

This clone has only one observation. The gene calls are TRBV21-1 and TRBJ1-6; the table's D gene call, TRBD1, was not cross checked with the DNA. TRBV21-1 constitutes a pseudogene. The CDR3 is made up of 18 amino acids. The CDR3 bases are TGTGCCAGCAGCACCCCACCCAGGGTGAGCTCCTATAATTCACCCCTCCACTTT. Protein: CASSTPPRVSSYNSPLHF.

The chain employs TRBV5-6 and TRBJ2-3; 8 bases fit TRBD2. V shed 1 base and J 2 bases; nucleotides not matched to a gene: 9. There are 17 residues in the CDR3. Germline V lookup: CDR1 SGHDT, CDR2 YYEEEE. CDR3 nucleotide sequence: TGTGCCAGCAGCTTGAGCTACCAGGGACTAGTCACAGATACGCAGTATTTT. Its translation: CASSLSYQGLVTDTQYF.

The table lists this clone with a count of one. The gene calls are TRBV9 and TRBJ2-6, with D maybe TRBD2 (5 bases). This CDR3 is built from 15 residues. Germline-derived CDR1 and CDR2 are SGDLS and YYNGEE. V was cut by 2 bases and J by 2 bases, with 8 bases left in between. CDR3 bases: TGTGCCAGCAGCGTCGGAGGTGCTGGGGCCAACGTCCTGACTTTC. It encodes CASSVGGAGANVLTF.

The rearrangement links TRBV2 to TRBJ2-3; tentative D call: TRBD2 (5 bases). Trimming shortened V by 0 bases and J by 0 bases, and 10 bases separated the two germline ends. The germline V gene has CDR1 SNHLY and CDR2 FYNNEI. The CDR3 runs to 16 residues. The CDR3 protein is CASSEARGYSTDTQYF. The CDR3 bases are TGTGCCAGCAGTGAAGCGCGCGGGTATAGCACAGATACGCAGTATTTT.

V usage is TRBV19 and J usage is TRBJ2-1; D unclear. Trimming took off 7 bases at V and 0 bases at J, with 13 bases between the two ends. CDR1 and CDR2 from the germline V gene are LNHDA and SQIVND (reference sequence). This CDR3 has 15 amino acids. The CDR3 loop is CASMRSIGSYNEQFF. The DNA for the CDR3 is TGTGCCAGTATGAGGTCCATCGGCTCCTACAATGAGCAGTTCTTC. The full variable domain, in which reference TRBV19 and TRBJ2-1 provide the parts outside the CDR3, is DGGITQSPKYLFRKEGQNVTLSCEQNLNHDAMYWYRQDPGQGLRLIYYSQIVNDFQKGDIAEGYSVSREKKESFPLTVTSAQKNPTAFYLCASMRSIGSYNEQFFGPGTRLTVL.

The chain recombines TRBV2 with TRBJ2-1; the D gene is possibly TRBD1 (6 bases). This CDR3 spans 16 amino acids. Trimming shortened V by 4 bases and J by 0 bases, and 13 bases separated the two germline ends. Per germline, CDR1 SNHLY and CDR2 FYNNEI. The CDR3 is CASSGLTGTSYNEQFF. The DNA for the CDR3 is TGTGCCAGCAGTGGGTTAACAGGGACCTCCTACAATGAGCAGTTCTTC.

This chain uses TRBV28 with TRBJ2-1; 9 bases agree with TRBD2. Trimming removed 7 bases from V and 13 bases from J; junction bases left unmatched: 14. Per the germline V gene, CDR1 is MDHEN and CDR2 is SYDVKM. The CDR3 runs to 14 residues. The CDR3, as DNA: TGTGCCAGCAATTCCCGATGGGGCGGGAGGGATCAGTTCTTC. It translates to CASNSRWGGRDQFF.

The table lists this clone with a few counts. The chain links TRBV5-1 to TRBJ1-5; D perhaps matches TRBD1 (5 bases). The CDR3 has 15 residues. The germline CDR1 and CDR2 sequences are SGHRS and YFSETQ. V lost 3 bases and J lost 7, with 17 bases in between. The CDR3 nucleotides are TGCGCCAGCAGCTGGGACGGCGCGGCGGGGCAGCCCCAGCATTTT. It translates to CASSWDGAAGQPQHF.

The chain recombines TRBV3-1 (or the pseudogene TRBV3-2) with TRBJ1-1, with D unresolved. The V and J ends lost 4 bases and 5 bases respectively, with 14 bases between them. Germline V lookup: CDR1 LGHDT, CDR2 YNNKEL (reference sequence). CDR3 length: 14 amino acids. In DNA form, the CDR3 reads TGTGCCAGCAGCCCTACAGCTGCGATTACTGAAGCTTTCTTT. Its protein is CASSPTAAITEAFF.

V usage is TRBV6-5 and J usage is TRBJ1-5, with D possibly matching TRBD1 (5 bases). Germline V gene lookup returns CDR1 MNHEY and CDR2 SVGAGI. V lost 5 bases and J 6 bases, leaving 14 bases between the germline ends. The CDR3 is made up of 14 amino acids. The CDR3 DNA reads TGTGCCAGCAGTCTCACCCAGGGAGGTCAGCCCCAGCATTTT. It translates to CASSLTQGGQPQHF.

CDR3 DNA: TGTGCCAGCAGCTTAGCGACAGGGGTCAACACTGAAGCTTTCTTT. Protein product: CASSLATGVNTEAFF. V is TRBV7-8 and J is TRBJ1-1, with 8 bases aligning to TRBD1. The CDR3 has 15 amino acids. Per the germline V gene, CDR1 is SGHVS and CDR2 is FQNEAQ. The trim removed 0 bases at V and 2 bases at J, leaving 2 bases unmatched.

In this sample, this clone turned up a few times. This chain links TRBV6-4 with TRBJ2-7; 12 nucleotides line up with TRBD2. Germline CDR1 and CDR2: MRHNA and SNTAGT. The CDR3 has 16 amino acids. Trimming removed 2 bases from V and 4 bases from J; junction bases left unmatched: 6. The CDR3 reads CASSDPTSGSRYEQYF. DNA for the CDR3: TGTGCCAGCAGTGACCCGACTAGCGGGAGTCGGTACGAGCAGTACTTC.

This clone was found a few times. The V and J genes are TRBV28 and TRBJ2-3; D remains ambiguous. Germline-derived CDR1 and CDR2 are MDHEN and SYDVKM. The CDR3 is 16 residues long. Trimming stripped 2 bases from V and 3 bases from J, with 15 bases between. Here the CDR3 DNA reads TGTGCCAGCAGTTTAGATGGTCTATTAGAGACAGATACGCAGTATTTT. Its protein product is CASSLDGLLETDTQYF. Variable domain in full (rest from reference TRBV28 and TRBJ2-3): DVKVTQSSRYLVKRTGEKVFLECVQDMDHENMFWYRQDPGLGLRLIYFSYDVKMKEKGDIPEGYSVSREKKERFSLILESASTNQTSMYLCASSLDGLLETDTQYFGPGTRLTVL.

In this sample, this clone turned up a few times. The V call is TRBV18, the J call TRBJ2-2; possible D gene TRBD2, 5 bases. Trimming pared 2 bases from V and 6 bases from J, leaving 19 bases between. Germline CDR1 and CDR2: KGHSH and LQKENI. The CDR3 spans 17 residues. In nucleotides, the CDR3 is TGTGCCAGCTCACCAAGGTCCAGCGGCCAAGGGCCCGGGGAGCTGTTTTTT. Its protein product is CASSPRSSGQGPGELFF.

The J gene is TRBJ1-2, the V gene TRBV21-1. TRBV21-1 is a pseudogene segment. CDR3 length: 16 residues. CDR3 sequence reads: CASSTRGRRPSYGYTF. The CDR3 DNA sequence: TGTGCCAGCAGCACTCGCGGACGGAGGCCCTCCTATGGCTACACCTTC.

This clone was seen just once. V gene TRBV6-5 combines with J gene TRBJ1-1, with a tentative D call TRBD1 (6 bases). Germline loops: CDR1 MNHEY, CDR2 SVGAGI. The length of the CDR3 is 16 residues. With 2 bases removed from V and 1 base from J, the gap between germline ends came to 14 bases. In DNA form, the CDR3 reads TGTGCCAGCAGTTACGGGGGGGGGACAAGGAACACTGAAGCTTTCTTT. Translating it yields CASSYGGGTRNTEAFF.

The rearrangement joins TRBV3-1 (or the pseudogene TRBV3-2) to TRBJ2-7, with unresolved D. The germline gives CDR1 LGHDT, CDR2 YNNKEL (reference sequence). The CDR3 contains 13 residues. The ends were cut back, 2 bases at V and 0 bases at J, with 5 bases in the middle. This chain's CDR3 is CASSQHSSYEQYF. DNA of the CDR3: TGTGCCAGCAGCCAACATAGCTCCTACGAGCAGTACTTC.

This clone has just one count. This chain uses TRBV28 with TRBJ1-1; a possible D gene is TRBD1 (5 bases). The CDR3 extends over 12 amino acids. Germline CDR1 and CDR2: MDHEN and SYDVKM. V dropped 6 bases and J dropped 3 bases, with 8 bases sitting between them. CDR3 amino acids: CASSLTDTEAFF. For the CDR3, the DNA is TGTGCCAGCAGCCTGACAGACACTGAAGCTTTCTTT.

V usage is TRBV28 and J usage is TRBJ1-3; 8 positions match TRBD1. J gave up 0 bases and V 6 bases, and 4 bases lay outside the gene matches. This CDR3 comprises 15 residues. The germline CDR1 and CDR2 sequences are MDHEN and SYDVKM. CDR3 sequence: CASRDRAASGNTIYF. The DNA of the CDR3 is TGTGCCAGCAGGGACAGGGCCGCCTCTGGAAACACCATATATTTT. Looking up the rest from reference TRBV28 and TRBJ1-3 gives the full variable domain: DVKVTQSSRYLVKRTGEKVFLECVQDMDHENMFWYRQDPGLGLRLIYFSYDVKMKEKGDIPEGYSVSREKKERFSLILESASTNQTSMYLCASRDRAASGNTIYFGEGSWLTVV.

This clone was counted only a few times. The chain employs TRBV18 and TRBJ1-5; 9 positions agree with TRBD1. The CDR3 loop spans 16 amino acids. V lost 5 bases to trimming and J lost 2 bases; unmatched junction nucleotides: 7. Germline-derived CDR1 and CDR2 are KGHSH and LQKENI. CDR3 DNA sequence: TGTGCCAGCTCATTACAGGGGGCGGTCGGCAATCAGCCCCAGCATTTT. Its translation: CASSLQGAVGNQPQHF.

The J gene is TRBJ2-3, the V gene TRBV19; D is undetermined. This CDR3 region has 14 residues. Germline loops: CDR1 LNHDA, CDR2 SQIVND (reference sequence). Between the trimmed V and J ends, which lost 1 base and 0 bases, there was a span of 5 bases. CDR3 protein: CASSIGRSTDTQYF. CDR3 DNA: TGTGCCAGTAGTATAGGCAGGAGCACAGATACGCAGTATTTT.

The chain is built from TRBV12-3 or TRBV12-4 and TRBJ2-2; D call uncertain. Between the trimmed V and J ends, which lost 6 bases and 4 bases, there was a span of 9 bases. The CDR3 is 13 amino acids. The CDR3 is CASSTLSTGELFF. The CDR3 nucleotides are TGTGCCAGCAGCACCCTTAGCACCGGGGAGCTGTTTTTT.

CDR3 DNA sequence: TGTGCCAGCAGCTGGACAGGGGGCATGGGCACTGAAGCTTTCTTT. The encoded protein is CASSWTGGMGTEAFF. The rearrangement uses TRBV7-2 and TRBJ1-1; 11 bases line up with TRBD1. The V gene end was trimmed by 4 bases and the J gene end by 4 bases; junction bases not matched to a gene: 5. This CDR3 region has 15 residues. Germline assignment: CDR1 SGHTA and CDR2 FQGNSA.

The chain combines TRBV3-1 (or the pseudogene TRBV3-2) with TRBJ2-1; 10 positions match TRBD1. CDR3 length: 14 amino acids. From germline, CDR1 is LGHDT and CDR2 YNNKEL (reference sequence). Losses at the gene ends were 4 bases for V and 6 bases for J; bases not matched to a gene: 3. The CDR3 DNA reads TGTGCCAGCAGCCCCTGGACAGGGGGCAATGAGCAGTTCTTC. Residues: CASSPWTGGNEQFF.

This sequence joins TRBV2 and TRBJ2-7; D is possibly TRBD1 (6 bases). The CDR3 length is 14 residues. Germline V gene data show CDR1 as SNHLY and CDR2 as FYNNEI. The V end was cut by 9 bases, the J end by 0 bases, with 15 bases between. The CDR3 spells CASTGLFDSYEQYF. The CDR3 DNA is TGTGCCAGTACAGGGCTTTTCGACTCCTACGAGCAGTACTTC. Drawing the rest from reference TRBV2 and TRBJ2-7, the complete variable domain is EPEVTQTPSHQVTQMGQEVILRCVPISNHLYFYWYRQILGQKVEFLVSFYNNEISEKSEIFDDQFSVERPDGSNFTLKIRSTKLEDSAMYFCASTGLFDSYEQYFGPGTRLTVT.

CDR3 coding DNA: TGTGCCAGCAGCCAAGATGCGAGAGATTACAATGAGCAGTTCTTC. It specifies CASSQDARDYNEQFF. The chain links TRBV3-1 (or the pseudogene TRBV3-2) to TRBJ2-1; D not resolved. V dropped 0 bases and J dropped 4 bases, with 10 bases sitting between them. The CDR3 length is 15 residues. Germline loops: CDR1 LGHDT, CDR2 YNNKEL (reference sequence).